Listed here are 19 T cell receptor beta chains from one sample, sequenced in a study of ipilimumab plus nivolumab after autologous stem cell transplantation. TCRdb's copy holds only in-frame clones and misses some; the assay was immunoSEQ multiplex PCR. The sample includes about 22,000 clones, roughly 69% of them seen just once. Source: PBMCs, taken in a trial of ipilimumab plus nivolumab as post-transplant consolidation. All receptors come from a male donor with diffuse large B-cell lymphoma.

This chain links TRBV5-1 with TRBJ2-5; D is unclear. The CDR3 is 14 amino acids. Germline V gene sequence: CDR1 SGHRS, CDR2 YFSETQ. V shed 0 bases and J shed 2 bases, with 8 bases lying between them. DNA for the CDR3: TGCGCCAGCAGCTTGGGGTTCACGCAAGAGACCCAGTACTTC. Translation gives CASSLGFTQETQYF.

The rearrangement joins TRBV11-2 to TRBJ1-2, with a possible D match to TRBD1 (6 bases). Germline CDR1 reads SGHAT; CDR2 reads FQNNGV. CDR3 length equals 14 residues. V shed 2 bases and J shed 6 bases, with 13 bases lying between them. The CDR3 nucleotides are TGTGCCAGCAGCTTATACGGGGGCGCAGATGGCTACACCTTC. This gives the protein CASSLYGGADGYTF.

The V and J genes are TRBV14 and TRBJ2-3; maybe TRBD1 (5 bases). Trimming removed 1 base from V and 1 base from J, with 12 bases in between. This CDR3 comprises 16 residues. From germline, CDR1 is SGHDN and CDR2 FVKESK. As DNA, the CDR3 is TGTGCCAGCAGCCAAGGACAGTGGAGTGGCACAGATACGCAGTATTTT. This translates into CASSQGQWSGTDTQYF.

V gene TRBV4-2 combines with J gene TRBJ2-3, with a possible D match to TRBD1 (6 bases). With 1 base removed from V and 5 bases from J, the gap between germline ends came to 19 bases. Germline lookup yields CDR1 LGHNA and CDR2 YNFKEQ. This CDR3 contains 17 residues. The CDR3 protein is CASSQAGAGNLRDTQYF. The CDR3 nucleotides are TGTGCCAGCAGCCAAGCAGGGGCTGGGAACCTAAGAGATACGCAGTATTTT.

The chain is built from TRBV5-1 and TRBJ2-5; possible D gene TRBD1, 6 bases. V was pared by 4 bases and J by 5 bases, with 18 bases between. Germline V gene lookup returns CDR1 SGHRS and CDR2 YFSETQ. The CDR3 has 15 amino acids. Here the CDR3 DNA reads TGCGCCAGCAGCCCCGAAAGCAGGGGATACGAGACCCAGTACTTC. Protein sequence: CASSPESRGYETQYF.

This clone was seen a few times. V and J are TRBV7-9 and TRBJ2-7, with D possibly matching TRBD1 (6 bases). Trimming removed 1 base at V and 0 bases at J, with 10 bases between. There are 15 residues in the CDR3. CDR1 is SEHNR, CDR2 FQNEAQ, per germline (reference sequence). The CDR3 here is CASSLGRTVSYEQYF. In nucleotides, the CDR3 is TGTGCCAGCAGCTTAGGGAGGACAGTCTCCTACGAGCAGTACTTC.

This clone occurred once. V usage is TRBV7-3 and J usage is TRBJ2-3; a weak D match, TRBD2 (5 bases). This CDR3 spans 14 amino acids. Germline CDR1 SGHTA, CDR2 FQGTGA. V shed 5 bases and J shed 1 base, with 10 bases lying between them. In DNA, the CDR3 is TGTGCCAGCAGCCCGGGAAGCGGCACAGATACGCAGTATTTT. This gives the protein CASSPGSGTDTQYF.

The chain is built from TRBV5-1 and TRBJ2-1; perhaps TRBD1 as D (5 bases). Trimming shortened V by 5 bases and J by 8 bases, and 14 bases separated the two germline ends. This CDR3 comprises 13 residues. Looked up from germline, CDR1 is SGHRS and CDR2 is YFSETQ. The CDR3 loop reads CASSRQGIDEQFF. The CDR3 DNA sequence: TGCGCCAGCAGTAGGCAGGGCATCGATGAGCAGTTCTTC.

The chain joins TRBV11-3 to TRBJ2-3, with TRBD1 as a possible D gene (6 bases). Germline CDR1 and CDR2: SGHNT and YENEEA. V was clipped by 5 bases and J by 5 bases, with 17 bases between them. The CDR3 is 15 residues long. The DNA for the CDR3 is TGTGCCAGCAGCCCCGGGCAGGGGCCCCAAGATACGCAGTATTTT. Its protein product is CASSPGQGPQDTQYF.

The chain is built from TRBV5-1 and TRBJ2-5; D gene unclear. Trimming took 4 bases from V and 5 from J, leaving 12 bases between them. The CDR3 is 13 amino acids. Germline V gene sequence: CDR1 SGHRS, CDR2 YFSETQ. This CDR3 reads CASSGDGRETQYF. The CDR3 coding sequence is TGCGCCAGCAGCGGAGACGGCCGGGAGACCCAGTACTTC.

V is TRBV4-1 and J is TRBJ2-3, with D perhaps matching TRBD2 (5 bases). V lost 0 bases and J lost 0, with 16 bases in between. Germline lookup yields CDR1 MGHRA and CDR2 YSYEKL. This CDR3 comprises 18 residues. CDR3 protein: CASSQDLVVGGSTDTQYF. The CDR3 DNA is TGCGCCAGCAGCCAAGATCTGGTTGTTGGCGGGAGCACAGATACGCAGTATTTT.

The gene calls are TRBV30 and TRBJ1-1; perhaps TRBD1 as D (5 bases). Germline CDR1 GTSNPN, CDR2 SVGIG (reference sequence). Trimming took 3 bases from V and 2 from J, leaving 22 bases between them. This CDR3 has 17 amino acids. The CDR3 reads CAWRNGLQWGLNTEAFF. The CDR3 DNA reads as TGTGCCTGGAGAAACGGGCTCCAATGGGGCCTTAACACTGAAGCTTTCTTT.

The J gene is TRBJ2-3, the V gene TRBV29-1, with D hard to call. The CDR3 contains 13 residues. CDR1 is SQVTM, CDR2 ANQGSEA, per germline. V was shortened by 6 bases and J by 4 bases, with 14 bases between the two germline ends. The CDR3 DNA follows: TGCAGCGTCGTAGGACGCCGCGCAGATACGCAGTATTTT. Its protein is CSVVGRRADTQYF.

Concerning this clone itself: Other DNA sequences of this sample code for an identical CDR3. This chain uses TRBV9 with TRBJ1-2; 9 bases align to TRBD1. The CDR3 is 14 residues long. The V and J ends lost 3 bases and 7 bases, in that order; junction bases with no gene match: 7. CDR1 and CDR2 (germline): SGDLS, YYNGEE. The chain's CDR3 is CASSATGGAGGYTF. In DNA form, the CDR3 reads TGTGCCAGCAGCGCTACAGGGGGCGCCGGTGGCTACACCTTC.

The CDR3 sequence is CASSLAGQGAPGELFF. The CDR3 nucleotides read TGCGCCAGCAGCTTGGCGGGACAGGGGGCTCCCGGGGAGCTGTTTTTT. V is TRBV5-1 and J is TRBJ2-2; 12 bases fit TRBD1. V shed 0 bases and J 6 bases; nucleotides not matched to a gene: 3. This CDR3 comprises 16 residues. Germline V gene lookup returns CDR1 SGHRS and CDR2 YFSETQ.

Here the CDR3 DNA reads TGCAGCGTTGAAGGACAGAACTATGGCTACACCTTC. Its translation is CSVEGQNYGYTF. The chain combines TRBV29-1 with TRBJ1-2, with a tentative D call TRBD1 (5 bases). This CDR3 contains 12 residues. Germline CDR1 SQVTM, CDR2 ANQGSEA. V shed 1 base and J shed 2 bases, with 5 bases lying between them.

This chain uses TRBV2 with TRBJ2-7; D is possibly TRBD2 (6 bases). CDR1 SNHLY and CDR2 FYNNEI come from the germline V gene. Between the trimmed V and J ends, which lost 7 bases and 1 base, there was a span of 14 bases. The CDR3 extends over 14 amino acids. The CDR3 DNA is TGTGCCAGCACGGGGGACGGCCTTTCCTACGAGCAGTACTTC. It yields the protein CASTGDGLSYEQYF.

This rearrangement joins TRBV5-4 to TRBJ2-2; the match to TRBD2 covers 8 bases. The CDR3 length is 16 residues. J was trimmed by 6 bases and V by 4 bases; bases with no gene match: 11. The germline V gene encodes CDR1 SGHNT and CDR2 YYREEE (reference sequence). The CDR3 sequence: CASSPRAGDPPGELFF. The CDR3 bases are TGTGCCAGCAGCCCTCGAGCGGGGGACCCACCCGGGGAGCTGTTTTTT.

This chain connects TRBV5-1 to TRBJ1-4, with 12 positions matching TRBD1. Germline CDR1 is SGHRS and CDR2 is YFSETQ. With 4 bases clipped from V and 6 bases from J, the junction kept 7 bases outside the gene matches. This CDR3 spans 16 amino acids. The CDR3 nucleotides read TGCGCCAGCAGCGCCCAGGGACAGGGGGCGGATGAAAAACTGTTTTTT. Translating it yields CASSAQGQGADEKLFF.